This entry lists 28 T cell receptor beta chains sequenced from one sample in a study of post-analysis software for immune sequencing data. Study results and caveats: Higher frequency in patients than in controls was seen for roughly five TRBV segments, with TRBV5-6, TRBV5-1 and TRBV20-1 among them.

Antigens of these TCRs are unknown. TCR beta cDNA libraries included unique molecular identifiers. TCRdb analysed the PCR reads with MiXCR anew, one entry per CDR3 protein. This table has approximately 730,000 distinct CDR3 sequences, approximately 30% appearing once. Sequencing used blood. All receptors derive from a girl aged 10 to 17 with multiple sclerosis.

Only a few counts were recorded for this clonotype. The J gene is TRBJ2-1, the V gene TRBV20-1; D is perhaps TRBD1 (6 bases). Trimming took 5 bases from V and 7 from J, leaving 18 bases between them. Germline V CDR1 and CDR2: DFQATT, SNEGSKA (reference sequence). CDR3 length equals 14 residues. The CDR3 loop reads CSAPGTPWTNEQFF. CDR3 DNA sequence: TGCAGTGCTCCCGGGACACCTTGGACGAATGAGCAGTTCTTC.

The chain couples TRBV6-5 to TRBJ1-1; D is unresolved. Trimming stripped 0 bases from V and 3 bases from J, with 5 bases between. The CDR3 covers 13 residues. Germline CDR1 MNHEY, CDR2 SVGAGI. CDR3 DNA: TGTGCCAGCAGTTACTCGATCGACACTGAAGCTTTCTTT. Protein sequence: CASSYSIDTEAFF.

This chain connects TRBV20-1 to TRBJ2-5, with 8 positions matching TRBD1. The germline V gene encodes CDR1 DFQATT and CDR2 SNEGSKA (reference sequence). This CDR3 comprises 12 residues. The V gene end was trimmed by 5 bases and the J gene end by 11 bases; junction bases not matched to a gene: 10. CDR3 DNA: TGCAGTGCTCGAGGACAGGGTTCGGAGCAGTACTTC. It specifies CSARGQGSEQYF.

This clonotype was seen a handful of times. CDR3 DNA sequence: TGTGCCAGCAGCTTTGGGGGAACTGGGAACATTCAGTACTTC. It yields the protein CASSFGGTGNIQYF. This rearrangement joins TRBV7-8 to TRBJ2-4; D might be TRBD1 or TRBD2, each matching 5 bases. Germline lookup yields CDR1 SGHVS and CDR2 FQNEAQ. V dropped 3 bases and J dropped 7 bases, with 13 bases sitting between them. The CDR3 contains 14 residues.

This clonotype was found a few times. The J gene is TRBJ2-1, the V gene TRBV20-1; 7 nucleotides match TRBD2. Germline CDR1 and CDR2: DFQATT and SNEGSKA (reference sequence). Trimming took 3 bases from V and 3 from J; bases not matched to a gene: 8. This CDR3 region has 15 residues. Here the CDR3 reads CSARALREFYNEQFF. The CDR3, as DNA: TGCAGTGCTAGGGCCCTGCGGGAGTTCTACAATGAGCAGTTCTTC.

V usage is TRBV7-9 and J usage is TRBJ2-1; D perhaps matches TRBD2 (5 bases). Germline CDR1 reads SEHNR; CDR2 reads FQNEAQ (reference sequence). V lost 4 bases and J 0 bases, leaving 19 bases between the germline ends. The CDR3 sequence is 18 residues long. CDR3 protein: CASSSTGQRLSSYNEQFF. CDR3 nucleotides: TGTGCCAGCAGCTCGACGGGTCAGCGGTTGAGCTCCTACAATGAGCAGTTCTTC. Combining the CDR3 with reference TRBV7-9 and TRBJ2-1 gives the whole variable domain DTGVSQNPRHKITKRGQNVTFRCDPISEHNRLYWYRQTLGQGPEFLTYFQNEAQLEKSRLLSDRFSAERPKGSFSTLEIQRTEQGDSAMYLCASSSTGQRLSSYNEQFFGPGTRLTVL.

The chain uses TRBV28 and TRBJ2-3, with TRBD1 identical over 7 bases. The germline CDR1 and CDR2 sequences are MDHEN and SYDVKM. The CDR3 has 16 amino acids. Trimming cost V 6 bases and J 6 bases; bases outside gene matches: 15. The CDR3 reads CASRTPRDRPLDTQYF. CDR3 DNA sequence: TGTGCCAGCAGAACCCCCCGGGACAGACCCTTGGATACGCAGTATTTT. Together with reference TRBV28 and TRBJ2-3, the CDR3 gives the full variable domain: DVKVTQSSRYLVKRTGEKVFLECVQDMDHENMFWYRQDPGLGLRLIYFSYDVKMKEKGDIPEGYSVSREKKERFSLILESASTNQTSMYLCASRTPRDRPLDTQYFGPGTRLTVL.

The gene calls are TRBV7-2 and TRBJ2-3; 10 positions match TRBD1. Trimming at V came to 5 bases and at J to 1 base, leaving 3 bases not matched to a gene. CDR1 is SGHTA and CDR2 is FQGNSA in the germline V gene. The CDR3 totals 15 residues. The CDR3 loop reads CASSPDRGGTDTQYF. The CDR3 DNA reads TGTGCCAGCAGCCCGGACAGGGGGGGCACAGATACGCAGTATTTT.

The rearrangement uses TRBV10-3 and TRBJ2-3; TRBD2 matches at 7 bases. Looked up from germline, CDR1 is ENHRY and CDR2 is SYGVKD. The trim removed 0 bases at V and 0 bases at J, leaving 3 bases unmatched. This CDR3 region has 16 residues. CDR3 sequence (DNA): TGTGCCATCAGTGAGTCGAGCGGGGCTAGCACAGATACGCAGTATTTT. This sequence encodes CAISESSGASTDTQYF.

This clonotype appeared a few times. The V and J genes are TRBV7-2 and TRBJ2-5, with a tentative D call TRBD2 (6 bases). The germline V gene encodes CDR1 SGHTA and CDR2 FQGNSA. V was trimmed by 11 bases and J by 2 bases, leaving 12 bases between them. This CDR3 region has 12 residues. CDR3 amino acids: CAGGSRQETQYF. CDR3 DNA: TGTGCCGGAGGGAGCAGACAAGAGACCCAGTACTTC. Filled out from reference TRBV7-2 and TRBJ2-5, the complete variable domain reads GAGVSQSPSNKVTEKGKDVELRCDPISGHTALYWYRQSLGQGLEFLIYFQGNSAPDKSGLPSDRFSAERTGGSVSTLTIQRTQQEDSAVYLCAGGSRQETQYFGPGTRLLVL.

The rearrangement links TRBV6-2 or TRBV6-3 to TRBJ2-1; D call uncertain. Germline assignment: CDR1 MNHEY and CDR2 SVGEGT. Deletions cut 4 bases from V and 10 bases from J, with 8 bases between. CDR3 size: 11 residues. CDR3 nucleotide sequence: TGTGCCAGCAGTTGGGTGGACGAGCAGTTCTTC. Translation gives CASSWVDEQFF.

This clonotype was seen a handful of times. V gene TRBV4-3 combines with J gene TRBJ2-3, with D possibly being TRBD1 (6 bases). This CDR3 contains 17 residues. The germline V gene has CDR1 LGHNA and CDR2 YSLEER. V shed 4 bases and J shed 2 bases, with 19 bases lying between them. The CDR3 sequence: CASSLTPTDSYTDTQYF. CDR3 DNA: TGCGCCAGCAGCCTCACCCCTACGGACAGCTACACAGATACGCAGTATTTT.

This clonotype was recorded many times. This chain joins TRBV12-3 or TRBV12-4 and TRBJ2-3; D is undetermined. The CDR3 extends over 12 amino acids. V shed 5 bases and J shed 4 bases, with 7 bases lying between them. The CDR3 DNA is TGTGCCAGCAGTCCGACTGCAGATACGCAGTATTTT. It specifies CASSPTADTQYF.

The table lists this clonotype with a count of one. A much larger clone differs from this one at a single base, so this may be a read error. As DNA, the CDR3 is TGCAGCGTTGACGGGGAAAGGGACAATCAGCCCCAGCATTTT. Encoded protein: CSVDGERDNQPQHF. The chain joins TRBV29-1 to TRBJ1-5, with D unclear. There are 14 residues in the CDR3. From germline, CDR1 is SQVTM and CDR2 ANQGSEA. V was cut by 3 bases and J by 3 bases, with 12 bases left in between.

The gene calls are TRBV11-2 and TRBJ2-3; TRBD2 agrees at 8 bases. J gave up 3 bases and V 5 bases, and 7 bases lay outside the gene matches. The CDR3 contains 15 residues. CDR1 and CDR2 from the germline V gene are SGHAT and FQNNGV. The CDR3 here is CASSARRGVTDTQYF. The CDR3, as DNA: TGTGCCAGCAGCGCCCGGCGGGGGGTTACAGATACGCAGTATTTT.

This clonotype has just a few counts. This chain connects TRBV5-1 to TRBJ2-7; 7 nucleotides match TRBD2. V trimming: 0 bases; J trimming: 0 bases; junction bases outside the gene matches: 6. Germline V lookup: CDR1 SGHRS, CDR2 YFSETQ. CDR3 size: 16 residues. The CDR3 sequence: CASSLDPGGTSYEQYF. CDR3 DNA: TGCGCCAGCAGCTTGGATCCGGGAGGCACCTCCTACGAGCAGTACTTC.

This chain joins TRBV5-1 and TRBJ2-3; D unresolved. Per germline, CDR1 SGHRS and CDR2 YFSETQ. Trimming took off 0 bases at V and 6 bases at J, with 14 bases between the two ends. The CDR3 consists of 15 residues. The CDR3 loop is CASSLAGFLSDTQYF. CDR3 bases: TGCGCCAGCAGCTTGGCCGGGTTTCTGTCGGATACGCAGTATTTT.

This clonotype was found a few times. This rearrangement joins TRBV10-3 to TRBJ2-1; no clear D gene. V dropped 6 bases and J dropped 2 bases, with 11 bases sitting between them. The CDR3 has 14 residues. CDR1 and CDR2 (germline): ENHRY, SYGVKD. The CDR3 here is CAIRNSLPYNEQFF. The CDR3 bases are TGTGCCATCAGGAACTCCCTACCCTACAATGAGCAGTTCTTC.

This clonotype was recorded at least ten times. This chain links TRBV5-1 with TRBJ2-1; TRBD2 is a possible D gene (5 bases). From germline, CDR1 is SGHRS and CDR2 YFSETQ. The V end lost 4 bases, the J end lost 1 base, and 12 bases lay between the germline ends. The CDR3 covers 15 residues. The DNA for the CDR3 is TGCGCCAGCAGCCGGGCACGGGGATCCTACAATGAGCAGTTCTTC. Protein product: CASSRARGSYNEQFF.

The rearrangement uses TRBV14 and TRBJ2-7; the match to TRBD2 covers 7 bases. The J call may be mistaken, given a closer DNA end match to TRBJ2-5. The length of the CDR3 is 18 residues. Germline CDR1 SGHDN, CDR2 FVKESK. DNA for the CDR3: TGTGCCAGCAGCCAAGGCCCCCGACTAGCTGGGACCGTCGAGACCCAGTACTTC. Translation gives CASSQGPRLAGTVETQYF.

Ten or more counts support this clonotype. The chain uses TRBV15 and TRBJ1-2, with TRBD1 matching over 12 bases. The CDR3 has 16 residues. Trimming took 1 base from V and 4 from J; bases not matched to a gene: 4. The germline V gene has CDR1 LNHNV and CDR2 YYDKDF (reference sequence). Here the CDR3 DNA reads TGTGCCACCAGCAGAGTGGGGACAGGGGGCGGCTATGGCTACACCTTC. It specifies CATSRVGTGGGYGYTF.

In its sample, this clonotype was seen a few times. The CDR3 loop is CASSFAGEAGYTF. DNA of the CDR3: TGTGCCAGCAGTTTTGCGGGCGAGGCTGGCTACACCTTC. This chain joins TRBV27 and TRBJ1-2; D gene ambiguous. V was shortened by 3 bases and J by 7 bases, with 12 bases between the two germline ends. The CDR3 length is 13 residues. CDR1 and CDR2 (germline): MNHEY, SMNVEV (reference sequence).

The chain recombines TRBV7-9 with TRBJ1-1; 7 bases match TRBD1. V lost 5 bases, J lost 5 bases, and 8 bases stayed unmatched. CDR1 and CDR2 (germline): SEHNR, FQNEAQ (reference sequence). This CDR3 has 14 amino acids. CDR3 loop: CASSQGGRETEAFF. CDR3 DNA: TGTGCCAGCAGCCAGGGGGGAAGGGAAACTGAAGCTTTCTTT. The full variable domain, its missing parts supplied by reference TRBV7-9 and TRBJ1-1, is DTGVSQNPRHKITKRGQNVTFRCDPISEHNRLYWYRQTLGQGPEFLTYFQNEAQLEKSRLLSDRFSAERPKGSFSTLEIQRTEQGDSAMYLCASSQGGRETEAFFGQGTRLTVV.

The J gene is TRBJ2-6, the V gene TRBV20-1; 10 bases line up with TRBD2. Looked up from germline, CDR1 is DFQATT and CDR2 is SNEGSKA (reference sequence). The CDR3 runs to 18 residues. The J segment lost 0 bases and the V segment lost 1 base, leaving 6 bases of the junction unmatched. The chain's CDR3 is CSARGRLAGPSGANVLTF. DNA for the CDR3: TGCAGTGCTAGAGGGCGACTAGCGGGCCCCTCTGGGGCCAACGTCCTGACTTTC.

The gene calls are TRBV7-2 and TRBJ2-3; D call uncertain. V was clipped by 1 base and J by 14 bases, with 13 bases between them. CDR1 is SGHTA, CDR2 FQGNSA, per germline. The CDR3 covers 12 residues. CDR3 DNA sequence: TGTGCCAGCAGCTTAGGAGACTCAGTCGGGTATTTT. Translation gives CASSLGDSVGYF.

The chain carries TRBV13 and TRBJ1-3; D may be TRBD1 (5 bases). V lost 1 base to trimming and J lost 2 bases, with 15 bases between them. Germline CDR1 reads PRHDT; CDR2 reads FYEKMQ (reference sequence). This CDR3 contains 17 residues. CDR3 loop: CASSLVPQGSAGNTIYF. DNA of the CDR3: TGTGCCAGCAGCTTAGTCCCCCAGGGATCGGCTGGAAACACCATATATTTT.

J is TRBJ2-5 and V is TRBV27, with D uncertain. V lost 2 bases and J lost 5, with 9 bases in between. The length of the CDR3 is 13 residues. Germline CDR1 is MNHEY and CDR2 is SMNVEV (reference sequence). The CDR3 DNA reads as TGTGCCAGCAGTTTAATTTTCCGGGAGACCCAGTACTTC. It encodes CASSLIFRETQYF.

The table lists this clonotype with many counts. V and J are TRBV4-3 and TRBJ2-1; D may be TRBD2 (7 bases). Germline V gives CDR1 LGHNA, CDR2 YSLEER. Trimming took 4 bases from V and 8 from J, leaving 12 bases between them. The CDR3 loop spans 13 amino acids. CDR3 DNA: TGCGCCAGCAGCCCGACGGGGGGCGATGAGCAGTTCTTC. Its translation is CASSPTGGDEQFF.